These 32 T cell receptor beta chains share one sample of origin, sequenced in a study of tumor-infiltrating lymphocytes in primary liver carcinoma. The tissue used was unsorted bulk material of about 19-33 mg. RNA and DNA were co-extracted from it with the AllPrep DNA/RNA mini kit. TCR beta cDNA was prepared out of around 460 ng total RNA by means of a constant-region primer. For TCR beta, libraries were produced by three nested multiplex PCR rounds using slightly modified ARM-PCR. Rounds one and two of PCR, each of roughly 10 cycles, were primed with TRBV1-TRBV30 forward primers and a C-beta reverse primer. TCRdb redid the calling of the multiplex PCR reads with MiXCR, one entry per CDR3 protein. The sample shows about 99,000 distinct CDR3 sequences, roughly 69% of them seen only once. The sample comprised liver tumor tissue from sampling region 5. As to subset: tumor region T5, tumor centre. The receptors originated from an older woman with primary liver carcinoma and hepatitis B virus infection.

As for this clonotype: An end of the junction differs from the germline gene, which may be a read error. The chain recombines TRBV5-1 with TRBJ1-1, with 8 bases aligning to TRBD1. Germline CDR1 reads SGHRS; CDR2 reads YFSETQ. The CDR3 runs to 15 residues. The CDR3 protein is CACSSDRGVGTETFF. The CDR3, as DNA: TGCGCCTGCAGCTCTGACAGGGGAGTGGGGACTGAAACTTTCTTT.

This clonotype was found once. Possible read error: a much larger clone is one base away. V is TRBV28 and J is TRBJ2-7; TRBD2 matches 9 bases. The J segment lost 5 bases and the V segment lost 4 bases, leaving 12 bases of the junction unmatched. This CDR3 spans 16 amino acids. CDR1 and CDR2 from the germline V gene are MDHEN and SYDVKM. The CDR3, as DNA: TGTGCCAGCAGTTCACCCGGCCTAGCGGGGATTCACGAGCAGTACTTC. Protein product: CASSSPGLAGIHEQYF. Supplemented by reference TRBV28 and TRBJ2-7, the full variable domain reads DVKVTQSSRYLVKRTGEKVFLECVQDMDHENMFWYRQDPGLGLRLIYFSYDVKMKEKGDIPEGYSVSREKKERFSLILESASTNQTSMYLCASSSPGLAGIHEQYFGPGTRLTVT.

To note about this clonotype: Being one base from a much bigger clone, this may be a read error. The conserved final phenylalanine or tryptophan is absent from the CDR3, which likely points to a read error. This sequence joins TRBV6-2 or TRBV6-3 and TRBJ1-5; 8 bases are a match to TRBD1. This CDR3 spans 14 amino acids. Germline V gene sequence: CDR1 MNHEY, CDR2 SVGEGT. CDR3 loop: CTSSSGQGSQPQHS. The CDR3 DNA is TGTACCAGCAGCTCCGGACAGGGTTCTCAGCCCCAGCATTCT.

Remarks on this clonotype: At one of its ends the junction is not consistent with the germline gene, which may arise from a read error. V usage is TRBV6-1 and J usage is TRBJ2-1, with D perhaps being TRBD1 or TRBD2 (5 bases each). The CDR3 length is 17 residues. Germline loops: CDR1 MNHNS, CDR2 SASEGT. CDR3 DNA sequence: TGTGGCAGCAGTGAGACCCTTCTTGGGACCTCCTACAATGAGCAGTTCTTC. Protein sequence: CGSSETLLGTSYNEQFF.

This clonotype was seen a handful of times. Given a much more abundant clone one base away, this may be a read error. The chain is built from TRBV11-3 and TRBJ2-1, with D tentatively TRBD1 (5 bases). Germline V gene lookup returns CDR1 SGHNT and CDR2 YENEEA. The CDR3 has 12 amino acids. V lost 8 bases to trimming and J lost 14 bases, with 19 bases between them. The CDR3 is CASGSGRIGEFF. The CDR3 bases are TGTGCCAGCGGCTCCGGCCGGATAGGGGAGTTCTTC.

The chain carries TRBV4-2 and TRBJ2-5; 12 nucleotides match TRBD2. The CDR3 totals 16 residues. CDR1 is LGHNA, CDR2 YNFKEQ, per germline. V shed 9 bases, J shed 2 bases, and the junction held 10 bases outside the gene matches. This chain's CDR3 is CASKGLAGDEQETQYF. CDR3 sequence (DNA): TGTGCCAGTAAGGGACTAGCGGGCGACGAGCAAGAGACCCAGTACTTC.

Note on this clonotype: A much bigger clone sits one base away, suggesting this may be a read error. The chain combines TRBV5-8 with TRBJ2-5; 8 positions match TRBD1. The germline gives CDR1 SGHTS, CDR2 YDEGEE. This CDR3 is built from 16 residues. Losses at the gene ends were 1 base for V and 0 bases for J; bases not matched to a gene: 5. The DNA for the CDR3 is TGTGCCAGCAGCTTGTTTTTGGACAGGGACCAAGAGACCCAGTACTTC. It codes for CASSLFLDRDQETQYF.

With respect to this clonotype: At one of its ends the junction is not consistent with the germline gene, which may arise from a read error. The chain recombines TRBV6-1 with TRBJ1-5, with D unresolved. Per the germline V gene, CDR1 is MNHNS and CDR2 is SASEGT. The length of the CDR3 is 12 residues. Written as DNA, the CDR3 is TGTACCAGCAGTGAAGGCGTCCTACGGCCGCATTTT. Translating it yields CTSSEGVLRPHF.

This clonotype was seen just once. The CDR3 end shows no conserved phenylalanine or tryptophan, and so a read error is likely. This sequence joins TRBV29-1 and TRBJ1-1; no firm D call. The germline V gene has CDR1 SQVTM and CDR2 ANQGSEA. CDR3 length equals 11 residues. The germline V and J ends were trimmed by 8 bases and 8 bases, with 15 bases remaining between them. The CDR3 coding sequence is TGCAGCATTGCGGTCCACGGGGAAGCTTTCCTT. Its protein is CSIAVHGEAFL.

This chain joins TRBV11-2 and TRBJ2-3, with D perhaps matching TRBD1 (5 bases). V lost 6 bases and J lost 4, with 14 bases in between. Germline CDR1 SGHAT, CDR2 FQNNGV. CDR3 length: 14 residues. The CDR3 DNA reads as TGTGCCAGCAGTGCGGCAGGGCTATCAGATACGCAGTATTTT. As protein: CASSAAGLSDTQYF. Complete variable domain (other parts from reference TRBV11-2 and TRBJ2-3): EAGVAQSPRYKIIEKRQSVAFWCNPISGHATLYWYQQILGQGPKLLIQFQNNGVVDDSQLPKDRFSAERLKGVDSTLKIQPAKLEDSAVYLCASSAAGLSDTQYFGPGTRLTVL.

A note on this clonotype: Just one base apart from a much larger clone, this may be a read error. The chain carries TRBV11-2 and TRBJ2-3, with 11 nucleotides matching TRBD2. This CDR3 has 17 amino acids. CDR1 and CDR2 from the germline V gene are SGHAT and FQNNGV. Germline trimming cut 7 bases from V and 0 bases from J; bases unmatched to any gene: 9. The CDR3 DNA reads TGTGCCAGCAACTCCTTCTTAGCGGGAGGGAGCACAGATACGCAGTATTTT. Protein product: CASNSFLAGGSTDTQYF.

This clonotype was observed a few times. A read error may be the cause here, since a much bigger clone is one base away. This rearrangement joins TRBV10-3 to TRBJ2-7, with 8 bases lining up with TRBD2. There are 13 residues in the CDR3. Germline CDR1 and CDR2: ENHRY and SYGVKD. The CDR3: CVIRETSAYEQYF. CDR3 nucleotide sequence: TGTGTCATCAGAGAGACTAGCGCCTACGAGCAGTACTTC.

About this clonotype: The conserved phenylalanine or tryptophan is not found at the CDR3 terminus, so this likely reflects a read error. This CDR3 is CASSRGQGTVGTEAFY. The CDR3 nucleotides are TGTGCCAGCAGCCGGGGACAGGGGACTGTAGGCACTGAGGCTTTCTAT. The J gene is TRBJ1-1, the V gene TRBV6-6; 10 bases line up with TRBD1. Looked up from germline, CDR1 is MNHNY and CDR2 is SVGAGI (reference sequence). CDR3 length equals 16 residues.

A word on this clonotype: The CDR3 does not close with the conserved phenylalanine or tryptophan, likely indicating a read error. The CDR3 sequence: CASSPAAVGDTQYL. The DNA for the CDR3 is TGCGCCAGCAGCCCTGCAGCCGTCGGAGATACGCAGTATCTT. The V gene is TRBV5-1, the J gene TRBJ2-3; no definite D call. The germline V and J ends were trimmed by 4 bases and 5 bases, with 14 bases remaining between them. Per germline, CDR1 SGHRS and CDR2 YFSETQ. The CDR3 contains 14 residues.

The V call is TRBV29-1, the J call TRBJ2-3, with D possibly being TRBD2 (6 bases). CDR1 is SQVTM, CDR2 ANQGSEA, per germline. With 7 bases removed from V and 4 bases from J, the gap between germline ends came to 18 bases. The CDR3 loop spans 14 amino acids. The CDR3 loop is CSALREPGPDTQYF. The CDR3 bases are TGCAGCGCTTTGCGGGAACCGGGGCCAGATACGCAGTATTTT.

A remark on this clonotype: This likely comes from a read error, as the CDR3 has no conserved phenylalanine or tryptophan at its end. V and J are TRBV11-3 and TRBJ2-3; D possibly uses TRBD1 or TRBD2 (5 bases each). The CDR3 has 14 residues. CDR1 and CDR2 from the germline V gene are SGHNT and YENEEA. CDR3 sequence reads: CASSYRTSTDTQYL. In DNA, the CDR3 is TGTGCTAGCAGCTACAGGACTAGCACAGATACGCAGTATCTT.

With regard to this clonotype: The CDR3 carries no conserved terminal phenylalanine or tryptophan, so it likely arises from a read error. V is TRBV20-1 and J is TRBJ2-1; a weak D match, TRBD1 (5 bases). V lost 4 bases to trimming and J lost 5 bases, with 24 bases between them. The CDR3 is 17 residues long. Germline-derived CDR1 and CDR2 are DFQATT and SNEGSKA (reference sequence). CDR3 sequence: CSAIGATDGHTHNEQFS. DNA for the CDR3: TGCAGTGCTATTGGGGCCACCGACGGACACACACACAATGAGCAGTTCTCC.

Concerning this clonotype itself: Sequence at one end of the junction differs from germline and may be a read error. The gene calls are TRBV4-1 and TRBJ1-3; 8 positions match TRBD1. The CDR3 is 17 amino acids. Germline loops: CDR1 MGHRA, CDR2 YSYEKL. The CDR3, as DNA: TGCGCCGGCAGCCAAGTTGGAGGACAGGGTTCTGGAAACACCATATATTTT. Amino acid sequence: CAGSQVGGQGSGNTIYF.

This clonotype has ten or more counts. CDR3 region: CSAPLNGKGTEAFF. The CDR3 region has the DNA TGCAGTGCTCCTTTAAACGGGAAGGGAACTGAAGCTTTCTTT. The chain links TRBV20-1 to TRBJ1-1; D is ambiguous. The CDR3 length is 14 residues. Looked up from germline, CDR1 is DFQATT and CDR2 is SNEGSKA (reference sequence). Trimming removed 5 bases at V and 5 bases at J, with 18 bases between.

This clonotype was found once. At one of its ends the junction is not consistent with the germline gene, which may arise from a read error. V is TRBV12-3 or TRBV12-4 and J is TRBJ1-1, with D uncertain. The CDR3 runs to 15 residues. CDR3 DNA: TGTGCCAGCAGTTTAGGTGACATGGCAAACACTGAAGCTCTCTTT. Translation: CASSLGDMANTEALF.

This clonotype was detected ten times or more. The chain joins TRBV14 to TRBJ2-1, with 9 bases lining up with TRBD2. This CDR3 has 16 amino acids. J lost 9 bases, V lost 0 bases, and 9 bases had no gene match. CDR1 is SGHDN, CDR2 FVKESK, per germline. The CDR3: CASSQDLGGRAFEQFF. The CDR3 DNA follows: TGTGCCAGCAGCCAAGATCTTGGCGGGAGGGCCTTTGAGCAGTTCTTC.

With regard to this clonotype: One junction end does not reproduce the germline sequence, and a read error may be involved. J is TRBJ2-7 and V is TRBV15, with D possibly TRBD1 on 6 matching bases. This CDR3 has 13 amino acids. Germline values: CDR1 LNHNV, CDR2 YYDKDF (reference sequence). The CDR3 protein is CATNSGTTYVQYF. DNA of the CDR3: TGTGCCACCAACTCCGGGACAACCTACGTGCAGTACTTC.

The genes are TRBV11-2 and TRBJ2-5; no firm D call. Trimming shortened V by 3 bases and J by 4 bases, and 12 bases separated the two germline ends. The CDR3 runs to 14 residues. Germline V gene data show CDR1 as SGHAT and CDR2 as FQNNGV. CDR3 residues: CASSFYQARETQYF. For the CDR3, the DNA is TGTGCCAGCAGCTTTTACCAAGCGAGAGAGACCCAGTACTTC.

To note about this clonotype: The germline gene is not matched at one end of the junction; a read error may be the cause. The rearrangement uses TRBV6-1 and TRBJ2-1; 7 nucleotides agree with TRBD2. CDR3 length: 15 residues. Germline V gene lookup returns CDR1 MNHNS and CDR2 SASEGT. This CDR3 reads CVSSEGWEGIDEQFF. The CDR3 region has the DNA TGTGTCAGCAGTGAAGGATGGGAGGGCATCGATGAGCAGTTCTTC.

This clonotype was recorded once. The chain combines TRBV10-2 with TRBJ2-7, with 9 bases aligning to TRBD1. The CDR3 extends over 16 amino acids. With V trimmed by 5 bases and J by 1 base, 9 bases remained unmatched. Germline-derived CDR1 and CDR2 are WSHSY and SAAADI. The CDR3 nucleotides read TGCGCCAGCAGTCTCCCCACAGGGGGCATGTCCTACGAGCAGTACTTC. Translating it yields CASSLPTGGMSYEQYF.

Remarks on this clonotype: At one end the junction does not follow the germline gene, possibly because of a read error. J is TRBJ2-3 and V is TRBV11-2; 7 bases are shared with TRBD1. The CDR3 is 15 residues long. Germline V lookup: CDR1 SGHAT, CDR2 FQNNGV. The CDR3 reads CASSPLTGSIDTQYF. CDR3 DNA sequence: TGTGCCAGCAGCCCCCTGACAGGGAGCATAGATACGCAGTATTTT.

This clonotype occurred many times. The V and J genes are TRBV5-4 and TRBJ2-2; D may match TRBD1 or TRBD2 (5 bases each). Germline V gene sequence: CDR1 SGHNT, CDR2 YYREEE (reference sequence). The ends were cut back, 5 bases at V and 2 bases at J, with 13 bases in the middle. The CDR3 length is 15 residues. CDR3 sequence reads: CASSYSGGNTGELFF. The CDR3 nucleotides are TGTGCCAGCAGTTATTCTGGGGGTAACACCGGGGAGCTGTTTTTT.

This clonotype was detected many times. This chain links TRBV5-1 with TRBJ2-1; TRBD2 agrees at 13 bases. CDR3 length equals 17 residues. V lost 2 bases, J lost 6 bases, and 8 bases stayed unmatched. The germline V gene has CDR1 SGHRS and CDR2 YFSETQ. The CDR3 spells CASSFTPGTSGTNEQFF. The CDR3 region has the DNA TGCGCCAGCAGCTTCACACCCGGGACTAGCGGGACCAATGAGCAGTTCTTC.

A note on this clonotype: Its ends do not fully match the called genes, so a read error is possible. The CDR3 is CASSQRNVRNEHFF. The CDR3 DNA sequence: TGTGCCAGCAGCCAGAGGAACGTCCGTAATGAGCACTTCTTC. This chain joins TRBV11-2 and TRBJ2-1; D ambiguous. The CDR3 has 14 amino acids. Looked up from germline, CDR1 is SGHAT and CDR2 is FQNNGV.

This clonotype is a singleton in its sample. One junction end disagrees with the germline gene, perhaps due to a read error. This sequence joins TRBV29-1 and TRBJ2-5; a possible D gene is TRBD2 (7 bases). This CDR3 spans 15 amino acids. Germline-derived CDR1 and CDR2 are SQVTM and ANQGSEA. The CDR3 reads CSVEGGVGDQETQYF. The CDR3 nucleotides are TGCAGCGTGGAAGGGGGGGTAGGGGACCAAGAGACCCAATACTTC.

With regard to this clonotype: A read error may be the cause here, since a much bigger clone is one base away. This sequence joins TRBV5-1 and TRBJ2-1, with 9 positions matching TRBD2. The CDR3 sequence is 14 residues long. From germline, CDR1 is SGHRS and CDR2 YFSETQ. CDR3 sequence reads: CATTLAGIGNELFF. CDR3 bases: TGCGCCACCACGCTAGCGGGAATAGGGAATGAGCTGTTCTTC. The variable domain in full, completed from reference TRBV5-1 and TRBJ2-1, reads KAGVTQTPRYLIKTRGQQVTLSCSPISGHRSVSWYQQTPGQGLQFLFEYFSETQRNKGNFPGRFSGRQFSNSRSEMNVSTLELGDSALYLCATTLAGIGNELFFGPGTRLTVL.

This clonotype was counted once. This may be a read error: a much more frequent sequence differs by one nucleotide. The rearrangement links TRBV28 to TRBJ2-1; D call uncertain. Germline V gives CDR1 MDHEN, CDR2 SYDVKM. CDR3 size: 12 residues. DNA for the CDR3: TGTGTCAGCAAAGAGAACCAGAATGAGCAGTTCTTC. Amino acid sequence: CVSKENQNEQFF.